Presented here are 27 T cell receptor beta chains from one specimen sequenced in a study of shared clonotypes between healthy human individuals. The protocol was immunoSEQ multiplex PCR, while the TCRdb copy is restricted to in-frame clones and leaves out a portion. The sample shows approximately 720,000 clones, 55% to 75% of them seen only once. The sample consisted of memory CD4+ T cells sorted from blood. The subset is: CD45RA-negative fraction. The receptors originated from a woman in her twenties or thirties in good health.

The chain joins TRBV4-1 to TRBJ1-1; 11 bases align to TRBD1. Trimming removed 3 bases from V and 1 base from J; junction bases left unmatched: 1. This CDR3 has 15 residues. In germline, CDR1 is MGHRA, CDR2 YSYEKL. The CDR3 is CASSHGQGANTEAFF. In DNA form, the CDR3 reads TGCGCCAGCAGCCATGGACAGGGGGCGAACACTGAAGCTTTCTTT.

In this sample, this clone turned up many times. The chain recombines TRBV2 with TRBJ2-1; no clear D gene. Between the trimmed V and J ends, which lost 5 bases and 8 bases, there was a span of 13 bases. The CDR3 totals 13 residues. In germline, CDR1 is SNHLY, CDR2 FYNNEI. The CDR3 DNA follows: TGTGCCAGCAGTCGCATGAGTTTTGATGAGCAGTTCTTC. This translates into CASSRMSFDEQFF.

The CDR3 region has the DNA TGTGCCAGCAGCTTATACCCCCGGGACACTCCTTCCTACGAGCAGTACTTC. This translates into CASSLYPRDTPSYEQYF. This chain uses TRBV7-9 with TRBJ2-7; D is perhaps TRBD1 (6 bases). CDR1 is SEHNR and CDR2 is FQNEAQ in the germline V gene (reference sequence). The CDR3 is made up of 17 amino acids. Trimming stripped 2 bases from V and 1 base from J, with 18 bases between.

This clone has only a few counts. This chain links TRBV6-5 with TRBJ1-5; no definite D call. The CDR3 totals 14 residues. The V gene lost 6 bases and the J gene lost 3 bases, with 12 bases spanning the gap. Germline CDR1 reads MNHEY; CDR2 reads SVGAGI. CDR3 amino acids: CASRHYSYNQPQHF. The CDR3 DNA reads TGTGCCAGCAGACACTACAGTTACAATCAGCCCCAGCATTTT.

Only a few counts were recorded for this clone. The chain couples TRBV10-3 to TRBJ1-5; 7 bases map to TRBD1. In germline, CDR1 is ENHRY, CDR2 SYGVKD. This CDR3 is built from 15 residues. The junction had 5 bases not matched to a gene; V was cut back by 6 bases and J by 0 bases. This CDR3 is CAISPDRYSNQPQHF. CDR3 sequence (DNA): TGTGCCATCAGCCCGGACAGGTATAGCAATCAGCCCCAGCATTTT.

Concerning this clone: Distinct nucleotide sequences in the sample also encode this CDR3. V usage is TRBV7-9 and J usage is TRBJ1-5; D is undetermined. V lost 8 bases, J lost 2 bases, and 7 bases lay in between. CDR3 length: 12 residues. CDR1 SEHNR and CDR2 FQNEAQ come from the germline V gene (reference sequence). The CDR3 loop is CASSRGNQPQHF. The CDR3 nucleotides are TGTGCCAGCTCTAGAGGCAATCAGCCCCAGCATTTT.

CDR3 amino acids: CASSLQPETQYF. DNA of the CDR3: TGTGCCAGCAGCTTACAGCCGGAGACCCAGTACTTC. The J gene is TRBJ2-5, the V gene TRBV7-6, with D uncertain. Germline V gives CDR1 SGHVS, CDR2 FNYEAQ. This CDR3 is 12 amino acids long. The ends were cut back, 2 bases at V and 5 bases at J, with 6 bases in the middle. The whole variable domain, remainder taken from reference TRBV7-6 and TRBJ2-5, is GAGVSQSPRYKVTKRGQDVALRCDPISGHVSLYWYRQALGQGPEFLTYFNYEAQQDKSGLPNDRFSAERPEGSISTLTIQRTEQRDSAMYRCASSLQPETQYFGPGTRLLVL.

V gene TRBV10-3 combines with J gene TRBJ1-4, with 9 nucleotides matching TRBD1. Germline-derived CDR1 and CDR2 are ENHRY and SYGVKD. J was trimmed by 7 bases and V by 10 bases; bases with no gene match: 7. The CDR3 spans 13 residues. CDR3 DNA sequence: TGTGCCAGCATGGGACAGGGCAGTGAAAAACTGTTTTTT. As protein: CASMGQGSEKLFF.

This clone has only a few counts. The chain carries TRBV27 and TRBJ1-1, with 7 bases identical to TRBD1. The CDR3 has 15 residues. The V and J ends lost 7 bases and 5 bases, in that order; junction bases with no gene match: 13. Per germline, CDR1 MNHEY and CDR2 SMNVEV (reference sequence). CDR3 amino acids: CASTQQGGRRTEAFF. DNA of the CDR3: TGTGCCAGCACACAGCAGGGGGGGCGTCGGACTGAAGCTTTCTTT.

The chain is built from TRBV11-1 and TRBJ2-7, with 7 bases identical to TRBD1. V shed 7 bases and J 3 bases; nucleotides not matched to a gene: 12. This CDR3 comprises 15 residues. The germline V gene has CDR1 SGHAT and CDR2 FQDESV (reference sequence). DNA of the CDR3: TGTGCCAGCAAGCTGGGGACAGCCAGATTCTACGAGCAGTACTTC. Translation: CASKLGTARFYEQYF.

This chain uses TRBV29-1 with TRBJ2-7, with TRBD1 identical over 11 bases. The germline CDR1 and CDR2 sequences are SQVTM and ANQGSEA. V lost 6 bases and J lost 4; bases outside the gene matches: 8. The CDR3 length is 14 residues. DNA of the CDR3: TGCAGCGTCCGGGGGGACAGGGGGTCGTACGAGCAGTACTTC. It translates to CSVRGDRGSYEQYF.

The chain couples TRBV7-8 to TRBJ2-7, with TRBD2 identical over 11 bases. Germline V gene lookup returns CDR1 SGHVS and CDR2 FQNEAQ. This CDR3 has 16 amino acids. The J segment lost 3 bases and the V segment lost 1 base, leaving 5 bases of the junction unmatched. CDR3 in DNA: TGTGCCAGCAGCTTAGGTACTAGCGGGAGTGTCTACGAGCAGTACTTC. Its protein is CASSLGTSGSVYEQYF. The full variable domain, its missing parts supplied by reference TRBV7-8 and TRBJ2-7, is GAGVSQSPRYKVAKRGQDVALRCDPISGHVSLFWYQQALGQGPEFLTYFQNEAQLDKSGLPSDRFFAERPEGSVSTLKIQRTQQEDSAVYLCASSLGTSGSVYEQYFGPGTRLTVT.

The J gene is TRBJ2-5, the V gene TRBV5-1; no clear D. V was shortened by 2 bases and J by 4 bases, with 12 bases between the two germline ends. The CDR3 contains 14 residues. Germline CDR1 and CDR2: SGHRS and YFSETQ. The CDR3 reads CASSLRRGIETQYF. For the CDR3, the DNA is TGCGCCAGCAGCTTACGACGAGGAATAGAGACCCAGTACTTC.

Note on this clone: It may be a read error: a sequence one base away is much more abundant. The CDR3: CASSVEMAGNTMYF. As DNA, the CDR3 is TGTGCCAGCAGCGTAGAGATGGCGGGAAACACCATGTATTTT. The chain is built from TRBV9 and TRBJ1-3, with unresolved D. The CDR3 spans 14 residues. CDR1 SGDLS and CDR2 YYNGEE come from the germline V gene.

The chain joins TRBV5-1 to TRBJ2-2; 8 nucleotides align to TRBD1. The CDR3 has 15 amino acids. With V trimmed by 4 bases and J by 3 bases, 5 bases remained unmatched. The germline V gene has CDR1 SGHRS and CDR2 YFSETQ. The CDR3 spells CASSPGQADTGELFF. CDR3 nucleotides: TGCGCCAGCAGCCCGGGACAGGCGGACACCGGGGAGCTGTTTTTT.

This chain joins TRBV9 and TRBJ2-7, with TRBD2 identical over 7 bases. V shed 4 bases, J shed 5 bases, and the junction held 12 bases outside the gene matches. CDR3 length: 15 residues. Germline lookup yields CDR1 SGDLS and CDR2 YYNGEE. CDR3 residues: CASSKWTSNSHEQYF. The CDR3 DNA reads as TGTGCCAGCAGCAAATGGACTAGTAATTCCCACGAGCAGTACTTC.

The chain couples TRBV6-5 to TRBJ2-7; D unclear. Between the trimmed V and J ends, which lost 0 bases and 3 bases, there was a span of 15 bases. This CDR3 is 16 amino acids long. Per germline, CDR1 MNHEY and CDR2 SVGAGI. The DNA of the CDR3 is TGTGCCAGCAGTTACTCGGGGTCTCCAGCAATCTACGAGCAGTACTTC. This sequence encodes CASSYSGSPAIYEQYF.

This clone came up a few times. The CDR3 DNA sequence: TGTGCCAGCAGCTACCCGCTTGTTGGCGGGAGGAACACCGGGGAGCTGTTTTTT. This sequence encodes CASSYPLVGGRNTGELFF. The chain has TRBV7-9 and TRBJ2-2; 7 nucleotides match TRBD2. The CDR3 extends over 18 amino acids. The V segment lost 4 bases and the J segment 1 base; nucleotides outside the gene matches: 12. The germline V gene encodes CDR1 SEHNR and CDR2 FQNEAQ (reference sequence).

This sequence joins TRBV6-1 and TRBJ1-1; D not resolved. Trimming removed 5 bases at V and 0 bases at J, with 7 bases between. The germline gives CDR1 MNHNS, CDR2 SASEGT. The CDR3 is 13 residues long. CDR3 bases: TGTGCCAGCAGTTCCTCAGTGAACACTGAAGCTTTCTTT. This sequence encodes CASSSSVNTEAFF.

Remarks on this clone: Other DNA sequences within the sample encode an identical CDR3. The chain is built from TRBV18 and TRBJ2-7; D perhaps matches TRBD2 (7 bases). Germline V gives CDR1 KGHSH, CDR2 LQKENI. The length of the CDR3 is 14 residues. The V gene lost 5 bases and the J gene lost 2 bases, with 13 bases spanning the gap. The CDR3 here is CASSSGGLPYEQYF. DNA for the CDR3: TGTGCCAGCTCATCCGGGGGGCTCCCCTACGAGCAGTACTTC.

The chain recombines TRBV18 with TRBJ2-1; 9 bases agree with TRBD1. The CDR3 runs to 14 residues. Germline trimming cut 3 bases from V and 8 bases from J; bases unmatched to any gene: 5. The germline V gene encodes CDR1 KGHSH and CDR2 LQKENI. The CDR3 bases are TGTGCCAGCTCACCTCGGACAGGGGAGGATGAGCAGTTCTTC. It encodes CASSPRTGEDEQFF. The whole variable domain, filled in from reference TRBV18 and TRBJ2-1, reads NAGVMQNPRHLVRRRGQEARLRCSPMKGHSHVYWYRQLPEEGLKFMVYLQKENIIDESGMPKERFSAEFPKEGPSILRIQQVVRGDSAAYFCASSPRTGEDEQFFGPGTRLTVL.

The chain uses TRBV7-8 and TRBJ2-7; D is perhaps TRBD2 (6 bases). Germline V gene data show CDR1 as SGHVS and CDR2 as FQNEAQ. The CDR3 consists of 14 residues. The V and J ends lost 1 base and 4 bases respectively, with 11 bases between them. The CDR3 sequence: CASSLGRDFYEQYF. CDR3 DNA: TGTGCCAGCAGCTTAGGAAGGGACTTTTACGAGCAGTACTTC.

The chain has TRBV5-4 and TRBJ1-2; D possibly corresponds to TRBD1 (6 bases). This CDR3 is 13 amino acids long. Trimming took 5 bases from V and 4 from J, leaving 12 bases between them. Germline V gives CDR1 SGHNT, CDR2 YYREEE (reference sequence). CDR3 bases: TGTGCCAGCAGTGATGCCAGGGGCTATGGCTACACCTTC. Protein product: CASSDARGYGYTF.

This sequence joins TRBV27 and TRBJ2-7, with 14 bases identical to TRBD2. Germline CDR1 reads MNHEY; CDR2 reads SMNVEV (reference sequence). The CDR3 runs to 15 residues. V was clipped by 4 bases and J by 3 bases; unmatched bases: 2. CDR3 sequence reads: CASSSGLAGGYEQYF. The CDR3 bases are TGTGCCAGCAGTTCCGGACTAGCGGGGGGCTACGAGCAGTACTTC.

This clone was detected only once. Different DNA sequences within this sample yield the same CDR3. The chain links TRBV5-1 to TRBJ1-4; D not certain. Trimming took 0 bases from V and 6 from J, leaving 9 bases between them. The CDR3 covers 14 residues. Germline CDR1 reads SGHRS; CDR2 reads YFSETQ. The chain's CDR3 is CASSLDSGDEKLFF. The CDR3 DNA follows: TGCGCCAGCAGCTTGGACTCAGGTGATGAAAAACTGTTTTTT.

In regard to this clone: One junction end does not reproduce the germline sequence, and a read error may be involved. The CDR3 nucleotides read TGCGCCAGCAGACAAGCCTGGGAACGGACAGACTCTGGAAACACCATATATTTT. Its translation is CASRQAWERTDSGNTIYF. The V gene is TRBV4-1, the J gene TRBJ1-3; the D gene is possibly TRBD1 (6 bases). This CDR3 comprises 18 residues. CDR1 is MGHRA, CDR2 YSYEKL, per germline.

The chain combines TRBV5-8 with TRBJ2-7; a possible D gene is TRBD1 (5 bases). Germline V gene sequence: CDR1 SGHTS, CDR2 YDEGEE. The CDR3 runs 15 residues. Trimming left V 4 bases short and J 0 bases short, with 14 bases between. CDR3: CASSTRQRTSYEQYF. Written as DNA, the CDR3 is TGTGCCAGCAGCACGAGACAGCGTACCTCCTACGAGCAGTACTTC.